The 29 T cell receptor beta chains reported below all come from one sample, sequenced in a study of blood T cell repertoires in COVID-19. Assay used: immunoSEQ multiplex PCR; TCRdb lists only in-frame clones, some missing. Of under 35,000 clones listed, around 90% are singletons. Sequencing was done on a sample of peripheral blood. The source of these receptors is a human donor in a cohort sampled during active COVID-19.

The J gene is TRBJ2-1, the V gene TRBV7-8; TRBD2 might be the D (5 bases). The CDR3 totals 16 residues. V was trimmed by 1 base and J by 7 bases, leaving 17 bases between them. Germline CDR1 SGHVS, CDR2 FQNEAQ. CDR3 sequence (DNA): TGTGCCAGCAGCTTAGGAATGTCGGGGTCTGGTAATGAGCAGTTCTTC. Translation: CASSLGMSGSGNEQFF.

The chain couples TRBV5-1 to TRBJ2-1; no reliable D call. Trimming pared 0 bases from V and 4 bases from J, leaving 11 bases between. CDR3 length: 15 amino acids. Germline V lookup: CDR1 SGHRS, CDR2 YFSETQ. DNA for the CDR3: TGCGCCAGCAGCTTGGTTCTTTCCGGTTACAATGAGCAGTTCTTC. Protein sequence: CASSLVLSGYNEQFF.

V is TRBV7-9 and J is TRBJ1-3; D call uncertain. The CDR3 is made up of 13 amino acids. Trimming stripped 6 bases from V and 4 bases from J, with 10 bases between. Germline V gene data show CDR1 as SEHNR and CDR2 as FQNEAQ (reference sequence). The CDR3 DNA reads TGTGCCAGCAGTTTTAGCAACGGAAACACCATATATTTT. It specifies CASSFSNGNTIYF.

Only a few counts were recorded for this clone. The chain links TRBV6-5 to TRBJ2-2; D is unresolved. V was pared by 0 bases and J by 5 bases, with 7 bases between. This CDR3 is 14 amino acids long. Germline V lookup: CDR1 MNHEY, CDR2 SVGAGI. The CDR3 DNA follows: TGTGCCAGCAGTTACTCGTCCCGGACCGGGGAGCTGTTTTTT. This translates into CASSYSSRTGELFF.

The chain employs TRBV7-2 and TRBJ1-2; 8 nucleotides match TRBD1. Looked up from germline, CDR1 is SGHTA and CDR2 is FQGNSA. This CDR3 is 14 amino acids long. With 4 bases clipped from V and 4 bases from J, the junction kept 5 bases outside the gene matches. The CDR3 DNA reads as TGTGCCAGCAGCTCCGACAGGGGCGGCTATGGCTACACCTTC. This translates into CASSSDRGGYGYTF.

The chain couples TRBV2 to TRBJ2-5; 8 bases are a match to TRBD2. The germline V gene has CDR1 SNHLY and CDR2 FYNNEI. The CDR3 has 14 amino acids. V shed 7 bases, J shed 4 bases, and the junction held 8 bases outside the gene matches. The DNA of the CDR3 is TGTGCCAGCAACCAAGCGGGAGTCGGAGAGACCCAGTACTTC. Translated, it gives CASNQAGVGETQYF.

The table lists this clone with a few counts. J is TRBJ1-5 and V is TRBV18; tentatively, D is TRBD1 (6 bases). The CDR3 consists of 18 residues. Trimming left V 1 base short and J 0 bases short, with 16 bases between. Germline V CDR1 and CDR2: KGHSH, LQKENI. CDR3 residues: CASSPRVGTHSSNQPQHF. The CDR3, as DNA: TGTGCCAGCTCACCACGAGTGGGGACACACTCTAGCAATCAGCCCCAGCATTTT.

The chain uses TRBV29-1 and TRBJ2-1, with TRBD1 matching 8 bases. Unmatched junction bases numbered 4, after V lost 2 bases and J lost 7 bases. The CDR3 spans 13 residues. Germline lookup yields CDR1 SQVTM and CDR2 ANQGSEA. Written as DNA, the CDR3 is TGCAGCGTTGAAACAGGGGGGCGGAATGAGCAGTTCTTC. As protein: CSVETGGRNEQFF.

The CDR3, as DNA: TGTGCCAGTAGTAGCACAGGGTCCCTAGCCAAAAACATTCAGTACTTC. It specifies CASSSTGSLAKNIQYF. The chain recombines TRBV19 with TRBJ2-4; D might be TRBD1 (6 bases). This CDR3 comprises 16 residues. Germline V CDR1 and CDR2: LNHDA, SQIVND (reference sequence). Trimming took off 4 bases at V and 0 bases at J, with 13 bases between the two ends.

The CDR3 coding sequence is TGTGCCAGTAGTATAGAAACTAGCCGGCGTGAGCAGTTCTTC. Its translation is CASSIETSRREQFF. The chain combines TRBV19 with TRBJ2-1; the D gene is possibly TRBD2 (6 bases). Trimming removed 0 bases from V and 9 bases from J, with 12 bases in between. The CDR3 loop spans 14 amino acids. Germline V lookup: CDR1 LNHDA, CDR2 SQIVND (reference sequence).

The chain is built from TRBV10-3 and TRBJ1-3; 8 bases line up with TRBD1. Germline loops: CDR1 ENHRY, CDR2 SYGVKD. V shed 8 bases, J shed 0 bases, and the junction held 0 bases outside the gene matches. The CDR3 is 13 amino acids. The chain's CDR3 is CAIGQGSGNTIYF. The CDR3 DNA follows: TGTGCCATCGGACAGGGCTCTGGAAACACCATATATTTT.

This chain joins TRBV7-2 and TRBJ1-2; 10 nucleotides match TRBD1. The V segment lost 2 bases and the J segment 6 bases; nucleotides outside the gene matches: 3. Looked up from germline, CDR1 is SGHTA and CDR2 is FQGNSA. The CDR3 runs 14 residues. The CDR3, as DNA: TGTGCCAGCAGCTTAACAGGGACAGGGGATGGCTACACCTTC. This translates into CASSLTGTGDGYTF.

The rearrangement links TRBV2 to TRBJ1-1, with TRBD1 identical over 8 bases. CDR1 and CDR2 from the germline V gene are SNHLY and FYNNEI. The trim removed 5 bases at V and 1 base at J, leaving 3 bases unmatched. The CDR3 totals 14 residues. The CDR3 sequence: CASSWDRKNTEAFF. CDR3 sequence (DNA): TGTGCCAGCAGTTGGGACAGGAAGAACACTGAAGCTTTCTTT.

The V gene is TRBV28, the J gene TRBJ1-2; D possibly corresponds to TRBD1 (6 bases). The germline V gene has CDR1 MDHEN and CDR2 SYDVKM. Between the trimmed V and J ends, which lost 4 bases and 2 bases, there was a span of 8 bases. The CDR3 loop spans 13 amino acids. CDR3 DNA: TGTGCCAGCAGTTCCCAGGGGAACTATGGCTACACCTTC. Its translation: CASSSQGNYGYTF.

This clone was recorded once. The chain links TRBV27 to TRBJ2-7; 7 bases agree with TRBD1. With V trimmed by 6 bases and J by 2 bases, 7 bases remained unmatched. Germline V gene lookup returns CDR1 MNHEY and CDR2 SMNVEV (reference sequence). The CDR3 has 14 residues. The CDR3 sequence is CASSPRDSPYEQYV. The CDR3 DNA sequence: TGTGCCAGCAGCCCCCGGGACAGCCCCTACGAGCAGTACGTC.

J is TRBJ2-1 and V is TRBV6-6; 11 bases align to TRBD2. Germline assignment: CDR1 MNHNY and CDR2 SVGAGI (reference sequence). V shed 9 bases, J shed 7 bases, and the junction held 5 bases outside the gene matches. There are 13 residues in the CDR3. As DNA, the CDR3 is TGTGCCAGTAGCGGGAGGGCCGGAAATGAGCAGTTCTTC. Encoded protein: CASSGRAGNEQFF.

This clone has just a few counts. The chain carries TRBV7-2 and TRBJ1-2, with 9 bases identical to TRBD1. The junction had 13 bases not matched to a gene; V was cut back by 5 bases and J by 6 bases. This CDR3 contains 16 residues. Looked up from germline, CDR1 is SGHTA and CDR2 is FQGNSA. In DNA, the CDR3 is TGTGCCAGCAGCAAAGGGGGGACAGGGTTGGAGGATGGCTACACCTTC. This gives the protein CASSKGGTGLEDGYTF.

The chain's CDR3 is CASSQYLAGGTYNEQFF. In nucleotides, the CDR3 is TGCGCCAGCAGCCAGTACCTAGCGGGAGGGACCTACAATGAGCAGTTCTTC. J is TRBJ2-1 and V is TRBV4-3; TRBD2 aligns across 12 bases. The germline gives CDR1 LGHNA, CDR2 YSLEER. The V segment lost 3 bases and the J segment 2 bases; nucleotides outside the gene matches: 5. The CDR3 has 17 amino acids.

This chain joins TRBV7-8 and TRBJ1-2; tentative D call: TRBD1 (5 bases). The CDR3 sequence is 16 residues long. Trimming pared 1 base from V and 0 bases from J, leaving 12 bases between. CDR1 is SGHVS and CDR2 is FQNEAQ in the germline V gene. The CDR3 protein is CASSLVGQTANYGYTF. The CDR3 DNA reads TGTGCCAGCAGCTTAGTGGGGCAGACCGCTAACTATGGCTACACCTTC.

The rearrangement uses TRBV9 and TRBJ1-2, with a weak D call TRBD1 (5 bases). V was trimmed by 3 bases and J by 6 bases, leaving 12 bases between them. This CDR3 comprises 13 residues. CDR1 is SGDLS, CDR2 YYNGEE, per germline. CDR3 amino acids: CASSAETGDGYTF. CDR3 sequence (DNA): TGTGCCAGCAGCGCGGAGACGGGGGATGGCTACACCTTC.

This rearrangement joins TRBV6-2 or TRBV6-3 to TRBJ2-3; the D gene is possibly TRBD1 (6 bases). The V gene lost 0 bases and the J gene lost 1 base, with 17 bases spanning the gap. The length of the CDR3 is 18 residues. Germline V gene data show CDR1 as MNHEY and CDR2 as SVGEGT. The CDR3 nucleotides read TGTGCCAGCAGTTACTCAACGGGCAGGGGATATGGCACAGATACGCAGTATTTT. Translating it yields CASSYSTGRGYGTDTQYF.

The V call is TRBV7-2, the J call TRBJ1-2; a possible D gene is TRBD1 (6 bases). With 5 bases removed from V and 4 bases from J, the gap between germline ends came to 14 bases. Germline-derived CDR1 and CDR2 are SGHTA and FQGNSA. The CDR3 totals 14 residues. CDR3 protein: CASSPSQGPYGYTF. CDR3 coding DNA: TGTGCCAGCAGCCCCAGCCAGGGGCCCTATGGCTACACCTTC.

CDR3 nucleotides: TGTGCCAGCAGTACAAGGACAGGGATTGAAGCTTTCTTT. It codes for CASSTRTGIEAFF. V is TRBV2 and J is TRBJ1-1, with 8 nucleotides matching TRBD1. Germline V CDR1 and CDR2: SNHLY, FYNNEI. The CDR3 consists of 13 residues. The junction had 6 bases not matched to a gene; V was cut back by 5 bases and J by 7 bases. The entire variable domain, with the rest obtained from reference TRBV2 and TRBJ1-1, is as follows: EPEVTQTPSHQVTQMGQEVILRCVPISNHLYFYWYRQILGQKVEFLVSFYNNEISEKSEIFDDQFSVERPDGSNFTLKIRSTKLEDSAMYFCASSTRTGIEAFFGQGTRLTVV.

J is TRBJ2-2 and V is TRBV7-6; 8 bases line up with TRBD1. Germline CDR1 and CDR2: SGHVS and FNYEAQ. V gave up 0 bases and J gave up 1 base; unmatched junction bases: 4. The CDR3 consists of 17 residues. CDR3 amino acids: CASSLALDRVNTGELFF. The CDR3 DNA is TGTGCCAGCAGCTTAGCGTTGGACAGGGTGAACACCGGGGAGCTGTTTTTT.

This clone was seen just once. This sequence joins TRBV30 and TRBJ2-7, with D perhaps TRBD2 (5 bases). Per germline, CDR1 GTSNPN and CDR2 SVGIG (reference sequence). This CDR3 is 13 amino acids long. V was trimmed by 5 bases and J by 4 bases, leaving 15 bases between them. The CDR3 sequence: CAWSRGSGYEQYV. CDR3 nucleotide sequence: TGTGCCTGGTCCCGTGGGTCGGGGTACGAGCAGTACGTC.

CDR3 amino acids: CASRADRVSYNEQFF. CDR3 bases: TGTGCCAGCAGAGCTGACAGGGTCTCCTACAATGAGCAGTTCTTC. The V call is TRBV3-1 (or the pseudogene TRBV3-2), the J call TRBJ2-1, with TRBD1 matching over 7 bases. The CDR3 runs to 15 residues. CDR1 is LGHDT and CDR2 is YNNKEL in the germline V gene (reference sequence). V was pared by 6 bases and J by 0 bases, with 5 bases of the junction left unmatched.

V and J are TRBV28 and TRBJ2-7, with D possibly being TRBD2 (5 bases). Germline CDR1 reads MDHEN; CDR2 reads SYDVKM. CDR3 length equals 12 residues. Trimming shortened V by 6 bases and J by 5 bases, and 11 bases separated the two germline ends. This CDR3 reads CASRAPGNEQYV. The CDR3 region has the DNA TGTGCCAGCAGGGCGCCCGGGAACGAGCAGTACGTC.

CDR3 amino acids: CASSLAGTGETQYF. The CDR3 nucleotides are TGTGCCAGCAGCTTAGCCGGAACGGGGGAGACCCAGTACTTC. The V gene is TRBV7-9, the J gene TRBJ2-5; possible D gene TRBD2, 5 bases. The CDR3 covers 14 residues. Germline CDR1 SEHNR, CDR2 FQNEAQ (reference sequence). V was shortened by 0 bases and J by 5 bases, with 10 bases between the two germline ends.

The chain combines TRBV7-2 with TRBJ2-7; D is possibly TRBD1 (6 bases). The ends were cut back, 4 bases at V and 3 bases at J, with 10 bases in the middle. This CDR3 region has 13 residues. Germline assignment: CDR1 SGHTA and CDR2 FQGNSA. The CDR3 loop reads CASSSTGFYEQYV. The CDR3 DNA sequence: TGTGCCAGCAGCTCGACAGGCTTCTACGAGCAGTACGTC.